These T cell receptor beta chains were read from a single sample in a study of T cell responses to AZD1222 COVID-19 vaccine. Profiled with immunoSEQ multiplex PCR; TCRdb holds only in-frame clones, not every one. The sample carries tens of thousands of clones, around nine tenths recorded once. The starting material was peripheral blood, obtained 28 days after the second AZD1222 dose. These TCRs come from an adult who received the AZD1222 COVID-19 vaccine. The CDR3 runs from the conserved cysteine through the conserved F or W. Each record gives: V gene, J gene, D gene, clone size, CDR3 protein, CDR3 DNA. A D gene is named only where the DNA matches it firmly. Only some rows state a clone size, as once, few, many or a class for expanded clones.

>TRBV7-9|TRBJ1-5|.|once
CASSLDSNQPQHF
TGTGCCAGCAGCTTGGACAGCAATCAGCCCCAGCATTTT
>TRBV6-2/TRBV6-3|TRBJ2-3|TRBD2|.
CASSYSLAGDSTDTQYF
TGTGCCAGCAGTTACTCCCTAGCGGGGGATAGCACAGATACGCAGTATTTT
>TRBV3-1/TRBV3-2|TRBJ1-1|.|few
CASSPRAGSNTEAFF
TGTGCCAGCAGCCCACGGGCGGGGTCTAACACTGAAGCTTTCTTT
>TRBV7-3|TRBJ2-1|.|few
CASSQSGPGNNEQFF
TGTGCCAGCAGCCAGAGTGGACCCGGGAACAATGAGCAGTTCTTC
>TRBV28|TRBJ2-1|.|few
CASSPTRSGSRFF
TGTGCCAGCAGTCCCACCCGGTCGGGGTCACGGTTCTTC
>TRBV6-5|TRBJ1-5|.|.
CASQDSYSNQPQHF
TGTGCCAGCCAGGACAGTTATAGCAATCAGCCCCAGCATTTT
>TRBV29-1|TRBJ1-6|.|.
CSVADDQALHF
TGCAGCGTGGCCGATGATCAGGCCCTCCACTTT
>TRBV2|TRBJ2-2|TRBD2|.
CASGLAGGSTGELFF
TGTGCCAGCGGACTAGCGGGGGGTTCCACCGGGGAGCTGTTTTTT
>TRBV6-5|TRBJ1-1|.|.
CASSWVQGRGWTEAFF
TGTGCCAGCAGTTGGGTCCAGGGGAGGGGGTGGACTGAAGCTTTCTTT
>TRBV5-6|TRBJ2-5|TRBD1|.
CASSFLIRNRGPETQYF
TGTGCCAGCAGCTTTTTAATCCGGAACAGGGGGCCGGAGACCCAGTACTTC
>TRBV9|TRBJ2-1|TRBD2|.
CASSASSSGGYNEQFF
TGTGCCAGCAGCGCTTCGTCCAGCGGGGGATACAATGAGCAGTTCTTC
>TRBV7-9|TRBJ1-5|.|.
CASSPYSSSPQHF
TGTGCCAGCAGCCCCTATTCATCCAGCCCCCAGCATTTT
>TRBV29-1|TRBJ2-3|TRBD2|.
CSVDASGGAYTQYF
TGCAGCGTTGATGCTAGCGGGGGGGCCTATACGCAGTATTTT
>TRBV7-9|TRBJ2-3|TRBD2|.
CASSLGASGGSTDTQYF
TGTGCCAGCAGCTTAGGGGCGTCGGGGGGAAGCACAGATACGCAGTATTTT
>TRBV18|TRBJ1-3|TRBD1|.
CASSGTGGNTIYF
TGTGCCAGCTCAGGGACAGGTGGAAACACCATATATTTT
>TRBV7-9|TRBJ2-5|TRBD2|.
CASRPLAGGIKETQYF
TGTGCCAGCAGGCCGCTCGCGGGGGGCATAAAAGAGACCCAGTACTTC
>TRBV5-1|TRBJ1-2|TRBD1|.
CASSTGTGAPYGYTF
TGCGCCAGCAGCACGGGGACAGGGGCCCCTTATGGCTACACCTTC
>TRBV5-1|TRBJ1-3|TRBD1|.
CASSLAFGQAGNTIYF
TGCGCCAGCAGCTTGGCCTTTGGACAGGCTGGGAACACCATATATTTT
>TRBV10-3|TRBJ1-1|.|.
CAISNLLNTEAFF
TGTGCCATCAGCAATTTACTGAACACTGAAGCTTTCTTT
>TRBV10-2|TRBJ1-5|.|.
CASSESRGNQPQHF
TGCGCCAGCAGTGAGTCCAGGGGCAATCAGCCCCAGCATTTT